This passage covers 15 T cell receptor beta chains from one sample sequenced in a study of blood T cell repertoires in COVID-19. Repertoires were generated with immunoSEQ multiplex PCR, while TCRdb's copy carries only in-frame clones and drops some. The table includes about 210,000 clones, 80% to 90% detected once. Sample: peripheral blood. The receptors here all came from a woman between 50 and 59 years old with active or convalescent COVID-19.

This clone was seen a few times. CDR3 region: CASGPPGDNTEAFF. DNA for the CDR3: TGTGCTAGTGGCCCGCCGGGGGATAACACTGAAGCTTTCTTT. The rearrangement links TRBV12-5 to TRBJ1-1, with TRBD1 as a possible D gene (5 bases). In germline, CDR1 is LGHNT, CDR2 FRNRAP. V was trimmed by 6 bases and J by 2 bases, leaving 13 bases between them. This CDR3 has 14 amino acids.

The J gene is TRBJ2-1, the V gene TRBV27, with 9 bases fitting TRBD1. The J segment lost 6 bases and the V segment lost 8 bases, leaving 8 bases of the junction unmatched. The CDR3 contains 14 residues. Looked up from germline, CDR1 is MNHEY and CDR2 is SMNVEV (reference sequence). CDR3 residues: CASRTGVGPNEQFF. The CDR3 DNA reads as TGTGCCAGCCGGACAGGGGTTGGGCCCAATGAGCAGTTCTTC.

The chain has TRBV3-1 (or the pseudogene TRBV3-2) and TRBJ1-4; 8 nucleotides match TRBD1. The CDR3 totals 14 residues. Trimming cost V 0 bases and J 10 bases; bases outside gene matches: 4. CDR1 is LGHDT and CDR2 is YNNKEL in the germline V gene (reference sequence). The DNA for the CDR3 is TGTGCCAGCAGCCAAGAAGAGGGGACAGGAAAACTGTTTTTT. Translating gives CASSQEEGTGKLFF.

This chain connects TRBV9 to TRBJ2-5; D is perhaps TRBD2 (5 bases). The V end was cut by 3 bases, the J end by 1 base, with 16 bases between. Per the germline V gene, CDR1 is SGDLS and CDR2 is YYNGEE. The CDR3 extends over 16 amino acids. The CDR3, as DNA: TGTGCCAGCAGCGCCGGACTTAGCCCAGGCCAAGAGACCCAGTACTTC. Protein sequence: CASSAGLSPGQETQYF.

The chain joins TRBV6-5 to TRBJ2-1, with 8 bases matching TRBD2. Germline lookup yields CDR1 MNHEY and CDR2 SVGAGI. The CDR3 contains 15 residues. J gave up 3 bases and V 6 bases, and 7 bases lay outside the gene matches. The CDR3 region has the DNA TGTGCCAGCAGGAAGGAAGCGGGGGACTACAATGAGCAGTTCTTC. Translating gives CASRKEAGDYNEQFF.

The CDR3 DNA sequence: TGTGCCAGCAGTGAAGATCCGGGGCGGGGAGGCTACACCTTC. Encoded protein: CASSEDPGRGGYTF. The J gene is TRBJ1-2, the V gene TRBV6-1; D perhaps matches TRBD1 (5 bases). V gave up 1 base and J gave up 8 bases, with 14 bases separating them. This CDR3 is built from 14 residues. Germline V CDR1 and CDR2: MNHNS, SASEGT.

About this clone itself: The junction differs from germline at one of its ends, possibly a read error. CDR3: CASSLYPGEGRLF. CDR3 nucleotide sequence: TGTGCCAGCAGTTTATACCCCGGCGAGGGAAGGCTTTTT. The chain recombines TRBV28 with TRBJ1-4, with D hard to call. This CDR3 comprises 13 residues. CDR1 and CDR2 (germline): MDHEN, SYDVKM.

CDR3 amino acids: CASSQTEGGGYTF. CDR3 DNA sequence: TGTGCCAGCAGCCAGACGGAGGGCGGGGGCTACACCTTC. The chain employs TRBV6-5 and TRBJ1-2; D remains unclear. The germline V gene has CDR1 MNHEY and CDR2 SVGAGI. The CDR3 totals 13 residues. V was cut by 6 bases and J by 8 bases, with 16 bases left in between.

The chain uses TRBV18 and TRBJ2-7; the D gene is possibly TRBD2 (6 bases). The CDR3 runs to 13 residues. CDR1 is KGHSH, CDR2 LQKENI, per germline. Trimming took 3 bases from V and 4 from J, leaving 10 bases between them. As DNA, the CDR3 is TGTGCCAGCTCACCGGGGGGAACGTACGAGCAGTACTTC. Encoded protein: CASSPGGTYEQYF.

V is TRBV6-1 and J is TRBJ1-2; D unresolved. The CDR3 has 13 amino acids. With 1 base removed from V and 8 bases from J, the gap between germline ends came to 11 bases. Germline CDR1 reads MNHNS; CDR2 reads SASEGT. The CDR3 DNA follows: TGTGCCAGCAGTGAAGTCCTATGGAGGGGCTACACCTTC. Amino acid sequence: CASSEVLWRGYTF.

The J gene is TRBJ1-6, the V gene TRBV13; D is unresolved. CDR1 is PRHDT, CDR2 FYEKMQ, per germline (reference sequence). The CDR3 consists of 13 residues. The germline V and J ends were trimmed by 1 base and 11 bases, with 9 bases remaining between them. The CDR3 nucleotides read TGTGCCAGCAGCTTAGAAGGGAGAACACCCCTCCACTTT. This translates into CASSLEGRTPLHF.

V is TRBV2 and J is TRBJ2-3; 7 bases agree with TRBD2. Per germline, CDR1 SNHLY and CDR2 FYNNEI. After removal of 3 bases from V and 8 bases from J, the junction contained 23 bases not matched to a gene. The CDR3 has 19 residues. The CDR3 DNA reads TGTGCCAGCAGTGAGAACCCAAGACTAGCTGGGATCACCCCGGGTACGCAGTATTTT. It translates to CASSENPRLAGITPGTQYF.

The rearrangement joins TRBV5-4 to TRBJ2-4; 11 bases map to TRBD2. The germline CDR1 and CDR2 sequences are SGHNT and YYREEE (reference sequence). Germline trimming cut 0 bases from V and 6 bases from J; bases unmatched to any gene: 2. CDR3 length equals 15 residues. The CDR3: CASSLGGTSGNIQYF. The CDR3 coding sequence is TGTGCCAGCAGCTTGGGTGGGACTAGCGGAAACATTCAGTACTTC.

The chain carries TRBV14 and TRBJ1-6; D is unclear. The CDR3 loop spans 16 amino acids. Per the germline V gene, CDR1 is SGHDN and CDR2 is FVKESK. V was shortened by 0 bases and J by 7 bases, with 13 bases between the two germline ends. The CDR3 DNA reads TGTGCCAGCAGCCAAGAGCTCGGATGGAGAAATTCACCCCTCCACTTT. It specifies CASSQELGWRNSPLHF.

V and J are TRBV4-2 and TRBJ1-3; D not certain. The V end was cut by 3 bases, the J end by 12 bases, with 15 bases between. Germline loops: CDR1 LGHNA, CDR2 YNFKEQ. This CDR3 has 13 residues. The CDR3 reads CASSQEAGLGIYF. In DNA form, the CDR3 reads TGTGCCAGCAGCCAGGAGGCCGGGCTGGGCATATATTTT.